This TCR beta chain originates from a study of human T cells and chemical hapten exposure. Specified time point: patch test 2, 6 weeks after DPC sensitization. Treatment indicated: therapeutic diphenylcyclopropenone sensitization with weekly scalp DPC. This CDR3 is built from 14 residues. Germline CDR1 MDHEN, CDR2 SYDVKM. V lost 5 bases and J 0 bases, leaving 10 bases between the germline ends. TCRdb reanalysed the RACE reads using MiXCR and keeps one entry per CDR3 protein. The table lists over 130,000 distinct CDR3 sequences, 10% to 15% of them singletons. This clonotype was picked up many times. The chain couples TRBV28 to TRBJ1-1, with D perhaps TRBD1 (5 bases). This clonotype was obtained from a woman between 50 and 59 years old with alopecia areata. Some clones in this sample may be carry-over from other donors' samples. Source: whole blood, taken in connection with sensitization to the hapten diphenylcyclopropenone (DPC). The DNA for the CDR3 is TGTGCCAGCAGTGTGGGACGGCTGAACACTGAAGCTTTCTTT. This gives the protein CASSVGRLNTEAFF.